Listed below are T cell receptor beta chains from one sample, sequenced in a study of T cells after yellow fever vaccination. A single record per CDR3 protein comes from TCRdb applying MiXCR to the 5' RACE reads. The sample includes around 320,000 distinct CDR3 sequences, about 10% of them seen just once. The input for sequencing was CD4+ T cells sorted from PBMCs, taken 45 days after the yellow fever booster vaccination. The receptors were sampled from a man in his late teens or twenties who received the YFV17D yellow fever vaccine. CDR3s include the opening cysteine and the closing phenylalanine or tryptophan. D genes are given only for firm matches. A clone size is listed for some rows: how often the clone was seen (once, few, many), or a class if it is expanded.

D	V	J	size	DNA	CDR3
TRBD2	TRBV9	TRBJ2-6	NA	TGTGCCAGCAGCGTAGCTGGGGGGGCTGGGGCCAACGTCCTGACTTTC	CASSVAGGAGANVLTF
TRBD1	TRBV6-6	TRBJ2-5	few	TGTGCCAGCCGGGACAGGGCCCAGTACTTC	CASRDRAQYF
NA	TRBV7-9	TRBJ1-1	many	TGTGCCAGCAGCTTAGATTTTGGGTTCGGGTCGGCGAACACTGAAGCTTTCTTT	CASSLDFGFGSANTEAFF
TRBD2	TRBV12-3/TRBV12-4	TRBJ2-2	many	TGTGCCTCCGAAGCGGGGTACCCCGGGGAGCTGTTTTTT	CASEAGYPGELFF
TRBD1	TRBV12-3/TRBV12-4	TRBJ1-6	few	TGTGCCAGCGCGAACGGACAGGGCATCTCACCCCTCCACTTT	CASANGQGISPLHF
NA	TRBV7-2	TRBJ1-5	many	TGTGCCAGCAGCTTTGCAGGCGATCAGCCCCAGCATTTT	CASSFAGDQPQHF
TRBD1	TRBV5-1	TRBJ1-6	few	TGCGCCAGCAGCCCGGACAGGGTCGGTAATTCACCCCTCCACTTT	CASSPDRVGNSPLHF
NA	TRBV29-1	TRBJ1-5	NA	TGCAGCGTTGGGACCGGGGGACAGCCCCAGCATTTT	CSVGTGGQPQHF
NA	TRBV6-5	TRBJ2-1	NA	TGTGCCAGCAGTTCCCAGGGCGGAAGCTCCTACAATGAGCAGTTCTTC	CASSSQGGSSYNEQFF
TRBD1	TRBV18	TRBJ2-1	many	TGTGCCAGCTCTCCAACCAGGGGGCGCGTCGACAATGAGCAGTTCTTC	CASSPTRGRVDNEQFF
NA	TRBV19	TRBJ2-3	NA	TGTGCCAGTAGTATGGTAGATTTCACAGATACGCAGTATTTT	CASSMVDFTDTQYF
TRBD1	TRBV6-2/TRBV6-3	TRBJ1-5	NA	TGTGCCAGCAGAAGGCCGGGACAGGGAACGGGACAGCCCCAGCATTTT	CASRRPGQGTGQPQHF
NA	TRBV6-2/TRBV6-3	TRBJ2-1	NA	TGTGCCAGCAGGAAGACAGGTTATGGCAATGAGCAGTTCTTC	CASRKTGYGNEQFF
TRBD2	TRBV20-1	TRBJ2-1	NA	TGCAGTGCAACCGGGACTAGAAACGAGCAGTTCTTC	CSATGTRNEQFF
TRBD1	TRBV5-1	TRBJ2-2	NA	TGCGCCAGCAGCCCAGGACAGGGACTCCCTACCGGGGAGCTGTTTTTT	CASSPGQGLPTGELFF
NA	TRBV7-2	TRBJ2-4	NA	TGTGCCAGCAGCTTCCAAGCCGTGGGGGAAAACATTCAGTACTTC	CASSFQAVGENIQYF
NA	TRBV7-9	TRBJ2-3	few	TGTGCCAGCAGCCCGTTAGCTAGCGGCACAGATACGCAGTATTTT	CASSPLASGTDTQYF
NA	TRBV5-1	TRBJ1-1	many	TGCGCCAGCAGCGAACAGGTTGACAAGACTGAAGCTTTCTTT	CASSEQVDKTEAFF
TRBD2	TRBV4-3	TRBJ2-3	few	TGCGCCAGCAGCCAAGGGACTAGCTATTATGCAGATACGCAGTATTTT	CASSQGTSYYADTQYF
NA	TRBV7-8	TRBJ2-1	many	TGTGCCAGCAGCTTATTGAGGGGCTACAATGAGCAGTTCTTC	CASSLLRGYNEQFF
NA	TRBV29-1	TRBJ1-1	NA	TGCAGCGCCACGGGTGGGGGAGGGACTGAAGCTTTCTTT	CSATGGGGTEAFF
NA	TRBV20-1	TRBJ1-2	few	TGCAGTGCTGGACCGGGAGGGAACTATGGCTACACCTTC	CSAGPGGNYGYTF
TRBD1	TRBV4-3	TRBJ1-6	few	TGCGCCAGCAGCCACCTAGCCCCGGGACAGGGTTACTCACCCCTCCACTTT	CASSHLAPGQGYSPLHF
TRBD1	TRBV30	TRBJ2-7	NA	TGTGCCTGGAGTCACATTCCTACTTCGACAGGGGGAAAGTACTTC	CAWSHIPTSTGGKYF
NA	TRBV20-1	TRBJ2-1	few	TGCAGTGGACTAGACAATGAGCAGTTCTTC	CSGLDNEQFF
TRBD1	TRBV10-2	TRBJ2-7	few	TGCGCCAGCATCGGACAGGGGGTAGGCGAGCAGTACTTC	CASIGQGVGEQYF
NA	TRBV20-1	TRBJ2-7	NA	TGCAGTGCTAGAGGGGTCGAGCAGTACTTC	CSARGVEQYF
NA	TRBV13	TRBJ1-1	few	TGTGCCAGCAGCTCGGAAAGCGCGATGGAAGCTTTCTTT	CASSSESAMEAFF
NA	TRBV7-2	TRBJ2-3	NA	TGTGCCAGCAGCACCGGTGGGGGTCGGACAGATACGCAGTATTTT	CASSTGGGRTDTQYF
TRBD1	TRBV7-2	TRBJ2-2	many	TGTGCCAGCAGCTTCGGGACAGGGACTACCGGGGAGCTGTTTTTT	CASSFGTGTTGELFF
NA	TRBV5-1	TRBJ2-3	many	TGCGCCAGCACGGCGGGGGCCACAGATACGCAGTATTTT	CASTAGATDTQYF
NA	TRBV7-3	TRBJ2-3	few	TGTGCCAGCAACGCGGGACAGAGCACAGATACGCAGTATTTT	CASNAGQSTDTQYF
NA	TRBV27	TRBJ1-5	many	TGTGCCAGCAGTTTCGGGGGGGCCGATCAGCCCCAGCATTTT	CASSFGGADQPQHF
TRBD1	TRBV5-8	TRBJ2-5	few	TGTGCCAGCAGCTGGGGGACAGGGGCGGAGACCCAGTACTTC	CASSWGTGAETQYF
TRBD1	TRBV7-7	TRBJ2-3	NA	TGTGCCAGCAGCCCGGACAGGGGGCAAACGCAGTATTTT	CASSPDRGQTQYF
NA	TRBV7-3	TRBJ2-1	NA	TGTGCCAGCAGCCCCCGTCTAACTTCCTACAATGAGCAGTTCTTC	CASSPRLTSYNEQFF
NA	TRBV6-5	TRBJ1-2	few	TGTGCCAGCAGGGGGGGCACCGCTAACTATGGCTACACCTTC	CASRGGTANYGYTF
NA	TRBV4-2	TRBJ2-3	NA	TGTGCCAGCAGCCAAGTGTCGGGGGGCCTCAGCACAGATACGCAGTATTTT	CASSQVSGGLSTDTQYF
NA	TRBV3-1	TRBJ2-3	few	TGTGCCAGCAGCCAAGGACTAGGGGGCGATACGCAGTATTTT	CASSQGLGGDTQYF
NA	TRBV5-1	TRBJ2-3	NA	TGCGCCAGCAGTAGTCTCAACACAGATACGCAGTATTTT	CASSSLNTDTQYF
TRBD1	TRBV5-1	TRBJ1-1	few	TGCGCCAGCAGCCCCGGGACAGGGGCGGACATGAACACTGAAGCTTTCTTT	CASSPGTGADMNTEAFF
TRBD1	TRBV18	TRBJ1-2	NA	TGTGCCAGCTCATCAGGACAGGGGGGAAACTATGGCTACACCTTC	CASSSGQGGNYGYTF
TRBD1	TRBV11-1	TRBJ2-1	NA	TGTGCCAGCAGCTCCGACAGGGGGAGTAATGAGCAGTTCTTC	CASSSDRGSNEQFF
NA	TRBV2	TRBJ2-5	many	TGTGCAGTGGCGTTCACCGGCACTGGGGAGACCCAGTACTTC	CAVAFTGTGETQYF
NA	TRBV7-9	TRBJ1-3	few	TGTGCCAGCAGCTTAATTCCGGGAAACACCATATATTTT	CASSLIPGNTIYF
TRBD1	TRBV7-2	TRBJ1-2	few	TGTGCCAGCAGCTCCCGGGACAGACACTATGGCTACACCTTC	CASSSRDRHYGYTF
NA	TRBV4-1	TRBJ2-3	NA	TGCGCCAGCAGCCAAAGGGGCCACAGGCCCAGTCGGGATACGCAGTATTTT	CASSQRGHRPSRDTQYF
NA	TRBV7-3	TRBJ1-2	NA	TGTGCCAGCAGCTCCCGGGAGTCAGGAAGGTATTCGGACTATGGCTACACCTTC	CASSSRESGRYSDYGYTF
NA	TRBV20-1	TRBJ2-5	few	TGCAGTGCTAGCTGGGCAGGCAGGAACCAAGAGACCCAGTACTTC	CSASWAGRNQETQYF
TRBD1	TRBV12-3/TRBV12-4	TRBJ1-4	NA	TGTGCCAGCAGCCAAACAGGGGCCGCAGAAAAACTGTTTTTT	CASSQTGAAEKLFF